This TCR beta chain was retrieved from a study of spatial heterogeneity in lung cancer. Only a few counts were recorded for this clonotype. Time point defined: blood at routine non-recurrence follow-up after resection. Tumor, nontumor lung or frozen PBMC supplied whole RNA that was sequenced unsorted. TCRdb reprocessed the 5' RACE reads via MiXCR and lists one record per CDR3 protein. The sample has tens of thousands of distinct CDR3 sequences, approximately 12% seen once. Trimming pared 4 bases from V and 2 bases from J, leaving 14 bases between. Germline V gene sequence: CDR1 SGHRS, CDR2 YFSETQ. This CDR3 spans 15 amino acids.

Sequencing used PBMCs, obtained at follow-up. The chain carries TRBV5-1 and TRBJ2-3; unclear D gene. This receptor was obtained from a male donor with early-stage non-small cell lung cancer. The CDR3 DNA is TGCGCCAGCAGCCTTTACGGTGAACCCACAGATACGCAGTATTTT. Protein sequence: CASSLYGEPTDTQYF.